What follows is one T cell receptor beta chain and its context. The germline V gene encodes CDR1 LNHDA and CDR2 SQIVND (reference sequence). This CDR3 has 13 residues. Trimming left V 3 bases short and J 6 bases short, with 12 bases between. The data belong to a study of blood T cell repertoires in COVID-19. Study-wide context: COVID-19 samples collected from the United States, Italy and Spain covered acute and convalescent phases.

In the original processing: Researchers report that nucleated cell counts were estimated from reference gene primer amplification. This table comes from immunoSEQ multiplex PCR, and its TCRdb copy is limited to in-frame clones, with some not included. Clone size and the V and J calls come from that table; the DNA yielded D and trimming. The sample lists under 300,000 clones, roughly 88% occurring once. The chain uses TRBV19 and TRBJ2-7; D remains ambiguous. The sequence derives from a man in his forties or fifties who had recovered from COVID-19. Sequencing was carried out using peripheral blood. Here the CDR3 DNA reads TGTGCCAGTAGTATTTCGTCCCGTCGCGAGCAGTACTTC. It yields the protein CASSISSRREQYF.